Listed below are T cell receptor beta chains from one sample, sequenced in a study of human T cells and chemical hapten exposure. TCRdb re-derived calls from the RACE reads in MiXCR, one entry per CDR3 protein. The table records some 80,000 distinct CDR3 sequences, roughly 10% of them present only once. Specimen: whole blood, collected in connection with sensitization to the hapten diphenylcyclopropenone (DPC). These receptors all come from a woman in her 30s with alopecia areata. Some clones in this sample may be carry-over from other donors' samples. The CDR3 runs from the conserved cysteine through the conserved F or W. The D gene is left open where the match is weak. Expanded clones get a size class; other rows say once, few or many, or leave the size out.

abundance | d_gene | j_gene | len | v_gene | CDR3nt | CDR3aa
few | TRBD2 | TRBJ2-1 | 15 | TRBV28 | TGTGCCAGCAGTTTATTTAAGCGGGGGGTCACAGAGCAGTTCTTC | CASSLFKRGVTEQFF
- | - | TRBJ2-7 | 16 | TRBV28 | TGTGCCAGCAGTCCCTCCCAGCAGGGAAAGATCTACGAGCAGTACTTC | CASSPSQQGKIYEQYF
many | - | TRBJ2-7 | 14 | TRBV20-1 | TGCAGTGCCGCAGTGCTAGCGTCCGCCTACGAGCAGTACTTC | CSAAVLASAYEQYF
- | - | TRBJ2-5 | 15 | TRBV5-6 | TGTGCCAGCATCTACCCGGGAGGACAGCAAGAGACCCAGTACTTC | CASIYPGGQQETQYF
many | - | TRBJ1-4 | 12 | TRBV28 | TGTGCCAGCAGCCCTCGAAGTGAAAAACTGTTTTTT | CASSPRSEKLFF
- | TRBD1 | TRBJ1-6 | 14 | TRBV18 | TGTGCCAGCTCACAGTCGGACAGGGTTTCATCCCTCCACTTT | CASSQSDRVSSLHF
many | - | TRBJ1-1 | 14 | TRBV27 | TGTGCCAGCAGTTTATCGCAGGCAAACACTGAAGCTTTCTTT | CASSLSQANTEAFF
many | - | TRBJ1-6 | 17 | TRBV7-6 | TGTGCCAGCAGCTTAGCGCCCCGGCAGGGGTATAATTCACCCCTCCACTTT | CASSLAPRQGYNSPLHF
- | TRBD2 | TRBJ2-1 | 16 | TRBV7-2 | TGTGCCAGCAGCTGGGGTAGCGGGGTCTCCTACAATGAGCAGTTCTTC | CASSWGSGVSYNEQFF
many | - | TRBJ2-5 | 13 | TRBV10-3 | TGTGCCATCAGTGGGACTCAGTCAGAGACCCAGTACTTC | CAISGTQSETQYF
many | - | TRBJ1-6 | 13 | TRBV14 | TGTGCCAGCAGCAAAACAGGGACTTCACCCCTCCACTTT | CASSKTGTSPLHF
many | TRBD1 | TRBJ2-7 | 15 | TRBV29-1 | TGCAGCGTTGCGAGGTCGGGGACAGGGGGCTACGAGCAGTACTTC | CSVARSGTGGYEQYF
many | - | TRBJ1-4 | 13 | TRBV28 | TGTGCCAGCAGTCGGAGTGTCGGAGAAAAACTGTTTTTT | CASSRSVGEKLFF
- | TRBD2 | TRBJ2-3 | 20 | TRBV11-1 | TGTGCCAGCAGCGGCGGACTAGCGGGAGGGCCAAGAGTCGGCACAGATACGCAGTATTTT | CASSGGLAGGPRVGTDTQYF
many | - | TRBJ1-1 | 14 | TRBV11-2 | TGTGCCAGCAGCTTAAGTCGAATGAACACTGAAGCTTTCTTT | CASSLSRMNTEAFF
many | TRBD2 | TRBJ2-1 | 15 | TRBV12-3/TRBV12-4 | TGTGCCAGCAGTCCCACGACTAGCGGGATGGATGAGCAGTTCTTC | CASSPTTSGMDEQFF
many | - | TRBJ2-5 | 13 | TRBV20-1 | TGCAGTGCTAAAAGGCAGCCTCAAGAGACCCAGTACTTC | CSAKRQPQETQYF
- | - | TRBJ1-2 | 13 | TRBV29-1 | TGCAGCGTTGAAGAACCAGGGGACTATGGCTACACCTTC | CSVEEPGDYGYTF
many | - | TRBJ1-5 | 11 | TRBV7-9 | TGTGCCAGCAGCTTAGGTGGGGCCCAGCATTTT | CASSLGGAQHF
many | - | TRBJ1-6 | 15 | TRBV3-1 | TGTGCCAGCAGGCATGCGCAGGGTGGGAATTCACCCCTCCACTTT | CASRHAQGGNSPLHF
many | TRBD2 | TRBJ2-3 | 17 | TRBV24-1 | TGTGCCACCAGTGATTTAGAGGTAGCGGGAGTGCGCGGTACGCAGTATTTT | CATSDLEVAGVRGTQYF
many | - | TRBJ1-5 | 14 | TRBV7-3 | TGTGCCCTCTCAGGCCTATATTTCAATCAGCCCCAGCATTTT | CALSGLYFNQPQHF
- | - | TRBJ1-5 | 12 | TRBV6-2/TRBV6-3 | TGTGCCAGTAAAGATGACAATCAGCCCCAGCATTTT | CASKDDNQPQHF
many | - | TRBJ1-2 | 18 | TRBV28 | TGTGCCAGCAGATTACGTCCCCCCGACCTAACCCGGAACTATGGCTACACCTTC | CASRLRPPDLTRNYGYTF
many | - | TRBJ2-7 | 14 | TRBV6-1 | TGTGCCAGCAGTGAAGTGTCTCGCTCCTACGAGCAGTACTTC | CASSEVSRSYEQYF
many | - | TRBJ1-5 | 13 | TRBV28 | TGTGCCAGCAGTAGGGACAGCAATCAGCCCCAGCATTTT | CASSRDSNQPQHF
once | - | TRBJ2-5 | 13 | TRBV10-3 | TGTGCCATCAGTATTGGAGCCGAAGAGACCCAGTACTTC | CAISIGAEETQYF
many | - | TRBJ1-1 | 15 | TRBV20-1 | TGCAGTGCTAGAGGTTTACAGGGTAAATTGGCTGAAGCTTTCTTT | CSARGLQGKLAEAFF